This T cell receptor beta chain appears in the sequencing data of a study of human T cells and chemical hapten exposure. Study background: The patients were mostly female; they had alopecia areata, totalis or universalis. Slight differences in pooled library volume were the main source of varying TCR yields across samples. Points from the study as a whole: TCRs at high frequency, those above 1 in 1000, did not change with DPC sensitization.

TCRdb used MiXCR to reprocess the RACE reads, holding one entry per CDR3 protein. Found here are over 55,000 distinct CDR3 sequences, roughly 10% of them singletons; the top ten hold roughly 1.3%. About this clonotype itself: Antigen: not known.

Time point of the sample: patch test 3, about 24 weeks after DPC sensitization. Treatment specified: therapeutic diphenylcyclopropenone sensitization with weekly scalp DPC. Germline CDR1 and CDR2: SEHNR and FQNEAQ (reference sequence). Trimming at V came to 6 bases and at J to 6 bases, leaving 5 bases not matched to a gene. This CDR3 has 15 residues. Source: whole blood, taken in connection with sensitization to the hapten diphenylcyclopropenone (DPC). The sequence derives from a woman aged 50 to 65 with alopecia areata. Some clones in this sample may be carry-over from other donors' samples. The chain uses TRBV7-9 and TRBJ2-2, with 12 nucleotides matching TRBD1. The CDR3 here is CASRPGQGAAGELFF. DNA of the CDR3: TGTGCCAGCAGACCGGGACAGGGGGCCGCCGGGGAGCTGTTTTTT.